This T cell receptor beta chain was captured in a study of tumor-infiltrating lymphocytes in primary liver carcinoma. Production of TCR beta cDNA used 500 ng total RNA together with a constant-region primer. Three rounds of nested multiplex PCR with slightly modified ARM-PCR produced TCR beta libraries. Researchers ran the first two PCR rounds for 10 cycles each with TRBV1-TRBV30 forward primers and a C-beta reverse primer. Each CDR3 protein is one row after TCRdb ran MiXCR on the multiplex PCR reads. The profile shows 70,000 to 95,000 distinct CDR3 sequences, roughly three quarters of them singletons. As regards this clonotype: The junction departs from the called germline gene at one end, perhaps through a read error.

From germline, CDR1 is MNHEY and CDR2 SVGEGT. This CDR3 region has 14 residues. DNA and RNA were both co-extracted from around 20-30 mg of bulk tissue that had not been sorted. The study enrolled treatment-naive patients with chronic HBV infection. Each tumor had five separate regions sampled. Each of the tumor samples contained in excess of 80% viable tumor cells. The chain joins TRBV6-2 or TRBV6-3 to TRBJ2-1; TRBD2 aligns across 13 bases. Sequencing was performed on liver tumor tissue from sampling region 4. The subset is: tumor region T4, right-lateral pole. The TCR was taken from a middle-aged man with primary liver carcinoma and hepatitis B virus infection. CDR3 sequence reads: CTTGTSGAYSEQFF. CDR3 DNA: TGTACCACCGGGACTAGCGGGGCCTACAGTGAGCAGTTCTTC.